Listed below are T cell receptor beta chains from one sample, sequenced in a study of response to subunit inactivated influenza vaccine. One entry per CDR3 protein results from TCRdb running MiXCR on the RT-PCR reads. The sample has hundreds of thousands of distinct CDR3 sequences; over 20% are singletons. The material sequenced was PBMCs from blood, taken approximately 20 months after vaccination. All receptors derive from a man aged 50 to 69 who received an inactivated influenza vaccine. Each CDR3 is given with its conserved first and last residue. The order of the fields is clone size, D gene, J gene, V gene, CDR3 protein, CDR3 DNA. The D gene is left open where the match is weak. Rows give clone size only sometimes, using once, few, many, or a class for an expanded clone.

>-|-|TRBJ2-7|TRBV6-2/TRBV6-3
CASSYSMSRNPSYEQYF
TGTGCCAGCAGTTACTCGATGTCGCGGAATCCCTCCTACGAGCAGTACTTC
>many|-|TRBJ1-2|TRBV6-5
CASSYLQSGYGYTF
TGTGCCAGCAGTTACCTACAGTCCGGCTATGGCTACACCTTC
>-|-|TRBJ1-2|TRBV5-1
CASSLSGFGYGYTF
TGCGCCAGCAGCTTGTCAGGGTTCGGCTATGGCTACACCTTC
>many|-|TRBJ1-2|TRBV6-1
CATSLSRGANYGYTF
TGTGCCACCAGTCTCTCCAGGGGCGCCAACTATGGCTACACCTTC
>-|-|TRBJ2-2|TRBV6-2/TRBV6-3
CASSYSGRSTGELFF
TGTGCCAGCAGTTACTCCGGCAGGTCAACCGGGGAGCTGTTTTTT
>few|-|TRBJ2-2|TRBV28
CASIRTGTNTGELFF
TGTGCCAGCATTCGAACAGGGACGAACACCGGGGAGCTGTTTTTT
>-|-|TRBJ2-1|TRBV29-1
CSGQEHNEQFF
TGCAGCGGCCAGGAACACAATGAGCAGTTCTTC
>once|-|TRBJ2-5|TRBV6-2/TRBV6-3
CASTNPPQGLTQYF
TGTGCCAGCACCAACCCCCCCCAGGGTTTGACCCAGTACTTC
>-|-|TRBJ1-1|TRBV20-1
CSAKTGSNTEAFF
TGCAGTGCAAAGACGGGGTCTAACACTGAAGCTTTCTTT
>-|TRBD1|TRBJ1-1|TRBV25-1
CASFAAGTANTEAFF
TGTGCCAGCTTTGCTGCCGGGACAGCGAACACTGAAGCTTTCTTT
>few|TRBD1|TRBJ1-5|TRBV9
CASSATNRGQPQHF
TGTGCCAGCAGCGCTACCAACAGGGGCCAGCCCCAGCATTTT
>-|TRBD2|TRBJ2-5|TRBV24-1
CATSDRGGWRETQYF
TGTGCCACCAGTGACCGGGGGGGTTGGAGGGAGACCCAGTACTTC
>few|-|TRBJ2-3|TRBV12-3/TRBV12-4
CASRMIAGTDTQYF
TGTGCCAGCAGGATGATAGCGGGCACAGATACGCAGTATTTT
>few|TRBD2|TRBJ2-2|TRBV29-1
CSASTSGSTFGELFF
TGCAGCGCCTCGACTAGCGGGAGTACCTTCGGGGAGCTGTTTTTT
>few|TRBD1|TRBJ1-5|TRBV28
CATVDRGLFQPQHF
TGTGCCACCGTGGACAGGGGGCTCTTTCAGCCCCAGCATTTT
>-|-|TRBJ1-2|TRBV7-2
CASSLDRVSHYTF
TGTGCCAGCAGCTTAGATCGTGTCTCTCACTACACCTTC
>-|-|TRBJ1-1|TRBV18
CASSPRGDNTEAFF
TGTGCCAGCTCCCCCCGGGGGGATAACACTGAAGCTTTCTTT
>few|TRBD1|TRBJ2-1|TRBV28
CASSLTGAAEQFF
TGTGCCAGCAGTTTGACAGGGGCAGCTGAGCAGTTCTTC
>-|TRBD2|TRBJ2-5|TRBV14
CASSQGRTSGSRETQYF
TGTGCCAGCAGCCAAGGAAGAACTAGCGGGAGTAGGGAGACCCAGTACTTC
>-|-|TRBJ2-1|TRBV7-2
CASSPPWGDEQFF
TGTGCCAGCAGCCCACCTTGGGGGGACGAGCAGTTCTTC
>-|-|TRBJ2-3|TRBV3-1
CASSQYGGAGDTDTQYF
TGTGCCAGCAGCCAATATGGGGGGGCGGGAGACACAGATACGCAGTATTTT
>-|-|TRBJ2-7|TRBV7-2
CASSPGYSYEQYF
TGTGCCAGCAGCCCGGGCTACTCCTACGAGCAGTACTTC
>-|-|TRBJ2-5|TRBV12-3/TRBV12-4
CASSGGFRGQETQYF
TGTGCCAGCAGTGGGGGGTTCAGGGGACAAGAGACCCAGTACTTC
>-|-|TRBJ1-5|TRBV6-5
CASSTDGYSNQPQHF
TGTGCCAGCAGTACCGACGGTTATAGCAATCAGCCCCAGCATTTT
>-|-|TRBJ2-1|TRBV10-3
CAISAQHNEQFF
TGTGCCATCAGTGCACAGCACAATGAGCAGTTCTTC
>-|-|TRBJ2-4|TRBV5-6
CASSRDLPNIQYF
TGTGCCAGCAGCCGGGACTTACCCAACATTCAGTACTTC
>-|TRBD1|TRBJ1-4|TRBV5-1
CASSTTGTVDNEKLFF
TGCGCCAGCAGCACAACCGGGACAGTAGATAATGAAAAACTGTTTTTT
>-|TRBD2|TRBJ2-1|TRBV20-1
CSASQAGGAYNEQFF
TGCAGTGCTAGTCAGGCGGGGGGCGCCTACAATGAGCAGTTCTTC
>-|-|TRBJ2-1|TRBV15
CATSRGGNTNYNEQFF
TGTGCCACCAGCAGAGGAGGGAATACGAATTACAATGAGCAGTTCTTC
>-|-|TRBJ1-3|TRBV5-1
CASRNSGNTIYF
TGCGCCAGCAGGAATTCTGGAAACACCATATATTTT
>-|-|TRBJ2-6|TRBV11-2
CASSLGRSGANVLTF
TGTGCCAGCAGCTTAGGACGGTCCGGGGCCAACGTCCTGACTTTC
>few|TRBD1|TRBJ1-5|TRBV20-1
CSARARDRALIGGQPQHF
TGCAGTGCTAGAGCCCGGGACAGGGCCCTCATCGGTGGTCAGCCCCAGCATTTT